The present T cell receptor beta chain was sequenced within a study of post-analysis software for immune sequencing data. Study details: Relapsing-remitting, secondary progressive and progressive-relapsing courses of multiple sclerosis were included.

Carried by the TCR beta cDNA libraries were unique molecular identifiers. When about 0.9 to 11 million T cells were used, they gave some 520,000 cDNA molecules. TCRdb independently ran MiXCR on the PCR reads; one entry per CDR3 protein. This table has a few hundred thousand distinct CDR3 sequences, around a third appearing once. This clonotype was recorded a few times. Its antigen is not identified. Germline V lookup: CDR1 SGHRS, CDR2 YFSETQ. This CDR3 is 15 amino acids long. With 0 bases clipped from V and 10 bases from J, the junction kept 6 bases outside the gene matches. Study results and caveats: Those samples that were prepared in the same batch co-clustered strongly by F measure. TRBV5-6, TRBV5-1 and TRBV20-1 were among roughly five TRBV segments more frequent in patients than controls.

The rearrangement links TRBV5-1 to TRBJ1-6; 8 nucleotides match TRBD1. The sample comprised blood. The receptor's source is a girl under 18 with multiple sclerosis. This chain's CDR3 is CASSLGTGNYSPLHF. Written as DNA, the CDR3 is TGCGCCAGCAGCTTGGGGACAGGGAATTACTCACCCCTCCACTTT. The full variable domain, rest sourced from reference TRBV5-1 and TRBJ1-6, is KAGVTQTPRYLIKTRGQQVTLSCSPISGHRSVSWYQQTPGQGLQFLFEYFSETQRNKGNFPGRFSGRQFSNSRSEMNVSTLELGDSALYLCASSLGTGNYSPLHFGNGTRLTVT.